These 30 T cell receptor beta chains share one sample of origin, sequenced in a study of T-cell reconstitution after alpha-beta-depleted transplantation in children. Using unique molecular identifiers, the investigators prepared the TCRbeta library. MiXCR, run by TCRdb on the PCR reads, gives a single entry per CDR3 protein. The data hold approximately 190,000 distinct CDR3 sequences, with 6.3% observed a single time. Sequencing used PBMCs, obtained before TCRalphabeta/CD19-depleted stem cell transplant. The receptor source for this set is a girl under three years old with combined immunodeficiency, due to receive a stem cell transplant.

The genes are TRBV15 and TRBJ2-7; 10 positions match TRBD2. CDR1 and CDR2 (germline): LNHNV, YYDKDF (reference sequence). The junction had 8 bases not matched to a gene; V was cut back by 0 bases and J by 6 bases. The CDR3 loop spans 16 amino acids. The CDR3 nucleotides read TGTGCCACCAGCAGAGATCTAGCGGGAGCGGAAGCCGAGCAGTACTTC. It translates to CATSRDLAGAEAEQYF.

This clonotype showed up many times. This chain uses TRBV29-1 with TRBJ2-1, with D tentatively TRBD2 (5 bases). Trimming stripped 4 bases from V and 2 bases from J, with 9 bases between. Germline V CDR1 and CDR2: SQVTM, ANQGSEA. The CDR3 length is 13 residues. CDR3 sequence: CSVAGSTYNEQFF. DNA of the CDR3: TGCAGCGTTGCGGGGTCTACCTACAATGAGCAGTTCTTC.

In its sample, this clonotype was seen many times. The chain links TRBV25-1 to TRBJ2-7, with TRBD1 matching over 10 bases. The length of the CDR3 is 14 residues. V lost 1 base, J lost 4 bases, and 1 base stayed unmatched. Germline values: CDR1 MGHDK, CDR2 SYGVNS. CDR3 protein: CASSELDRGYEQYF. CDR3 coding DNA: TGTGCCAGCAGTGAATTGGACAGGGGGTACGAGCAGTACTTC.

At least ten counts were recorded for this clonotype. The chain joins TRBV5-6 to TRBJ1-5; D is uncertain. Germline loops: CDR1 SGHDT, CDR2 YYEEEE. Trimming pared 3 bases from V and 5 bases from J, leaving 9 bases between. The CDR3 runs 13 residues. CDR3 nucleotides: TGTGCCAGCAGCTCCTTAGGAGATCAGCCCCAGCATTTT. It yields the protein CASSSLGDQPQHF.

This clonotype was seen a few times. The V call is TRBV7-3, the J call TRBJ2-5, with a possible D match to TRBD1 (5 bases). Germline CDR1 is SGHTA and CDR2 is FQGTGA. This CDR3 contains 14 residues. The V gene lost 1 base and the J gene lost 2 bases, with 8 bases spanning the gap. The CDR3 loop reads CASSLRAGQETQYF. The CDR3 DNA is TGTGCCAGCAGCTTAAGGGCAGGGCAAGAGACCCAGTACTTC.

The sample holds a few counts of this clonotype. The chain employs TRBV6-2 or TRBV6-3 and TRBJ1-1, with D maybe TRBD1 (5 bases). This CDR3 contains 17 residues. Deletions cut 5 bases from V and 1 base from J, with 20 bases between. The germline V gene has CDR1 MNHEY and CDR2 SVGEGT. The CDR3 region has the DNA TGTGCCAGCAGTCTTCCCTCTTTCAGGGATAGGAACACTGAAGCTTTCTTT. The encoded protein is CASSLPSFRDRNTEAFF.

This sequence joins TRBV24-1 and TRBJ2-3, with 8 nucleotides matching TRBD1. The V segment lost 0 bases and the J segment 4 bases; nucleotides outside the gene matches: 5. Germline CDR1 reads KGHDR; CDR2 reads SFDVKD. The CDR3 runs 16 residues. The CDR3 DNA reads TGTGCCACCAGTGATTTGCCGCAGACAGGGGCAGATACGCAGTATTTT. Protein sequence: CATSDLPQTGADTQYF.

V is TRBV30 and J is TRBJ1-2; 7 nucleotides agree with TRBD1. Trimming at V came to 3 bases and at J to 4 bases, leaving 5 bases not matched to a gene. Germline-derived CDR1 and CDR2 are GTSNPN and SVGIG (reference sequence). The CDR3 has 13 amino acids. Here the CDR3 reads CAWSWDSVYGYTF. Written as DNA, the CDR3 is TGTGCCTGGAGCTGGGACAGCGTCTATGGCTACACCTTC.

This clonotype occurred many times. The chain couples TRBV14 to TRBJ2-5; TRBD1 agrees at 7 bases. V shed 1 base, J shed 5 bases, and the junction held 7 bases outside the gene matches. CDR1 and CDR2 from the germline V gene are SGHDN and FVKESK. The CDR3 loop spans 15 amino acids. The CDR3 loop is CASSQVTGARETQYF. The CDR3 DNA reads as TGTGCCAGCAGCCAAGTAACAGGGGCACGGGAGACCCAGTACTTC.

The sample holds many counts of this clonotype. J is TRBJ1-1 and V is TRBV7-9; no definite D call. Germline assignment: CDR1 SEHNR and CDR2 FQNEAQ (reference sequence). Trimming took 6 bases from V and 4 from J, leaving 12 bases between them. The CDR3 covers 13 residues. CDR3 protein: CASRPGEGTEAFF. The CDR3 nucleotides read TGTGCCAGCAGGCCCGGAGAGGGCACTGAAGCTTTCTTT.

This clonotype was found many times. This chain joins TRBV27 and TRBJ1-2, with a weak D call TRBD1 (6 bases). Germline CDR1 MNHEY, CDR2 SMNVEV (reference sequence). V lost 5 bases, J lost 5 bases, and 15 bases lay in between. This CDR3 is 14 amino acids long. The CDR3 nucleotides read TGTGCCAGCAGTCCACAGGGACAAGGATATGGCTACACCTTC. The encoded protein is CASSPQGQGYGYTF.

This clonotype was detected many times. The V and J genes are TRBV7-3 and TRBJ1-1; the D gene is possibly TRBD1 (6 bases). CDR1 is SGHTA and CDR2 is FQGTGA in the germline V gene. This CDR3 is built from 15 residues. Deletions cut 1 base from V and 1 base from J, with 10 bases between. The CDR3 sequence is CASSLMGRGNTEAFF. CDR3 bases: TGTGCCAGCAGCTTAATGGGCAGGGGGAACACTGAAGCTTTCTTT.

The sample holds a few counts of this clonotype. The rearrangement uses TRBV27 and TRBJ2-7; TRBD1 aligns across 7 bases. The CDR3 sequence is 15 residues long. Trimming at V came to 2 bases and at J to 4 bases, leaving 8 bases not matched to a gene. Germline CDR1 MNHEY, CDR2 SMNVEV (reference sequence). The CDR3 nucleotides read TGTGCCAGCAGTTTACTGGGACAGAGAAATTACGAGCAGTACTTC. Amino acids: CASSLLGQRNYEQYF.

This clonotype was recorded many times. This chain connects TRBV7-2 to TRBJ2-1, with TRBD2 identical over 10 bases. V lost 0 bases to trimming and J lost 7 bases; unmatched junction nucleotides: 12. This CDR3 is built from 18 residues. The germline V gene has CDR1 SGHTA and CDR2 FQGNSA. CDR3 bases: TGTGCCAGCAGCTTAGCAAGGACTAGCGGTTACTTCGGGAATGAGCAGTTCTTC. Encoded protein: CASSLARTSGYFGNEQFF.

This clonotype was observed a handful of times. The V and J genes are TRBV4-3 and TRBJ2-5; D remains unclear. The length of the CDR3 is 15 residues. The V end was cut by 0 bases, the J end by 4 bases, with 12 bases between. Per germline, CDR1 LGHNA and CDR2 YSLEER. CDR3 residues: CASSQDDNLRETQYF. CDR3 nucleotide sequence: TGCGCCAGCAGCCAAGACGACAACCTCCGAGAGACCCAGTACTTC.

This clonotype was observed at least ten times. The V gene is TRBV9, the J gene TRBJ2-5; TRBD2 matches 11 bases. The germline V gene encodes CDR1 SGDLS and CDR2 YYNGEE. The CDR3 spans 16 residues. V dropped 3 bases and J dropped 4; count of bases not matched to a gene: 8. The chain's CDR3 is CASSGGLAGRIETQYF. DNA for the CDR3: TGTGCCAGCAGCGGAGGACTAGCGGGCAGAATAGAGACCCAGTACTTC.

This clonotype has a count of ten or more. This chain links TRBV28 with TRBJ2-7; D not certain. The CDR3 contains 11 residues. Trimming shortened V by 9 bases and J by 5 bases, and 11 bases separated the two germline ends. CDR1 is MDHEN and CDR2 is SYDVKM in the germline V gene. Here the CDR3 DNA reads TGTGCCAGTCGCCTTAGAGACGAGCAGTACTTC. Protein product: CASRLRDEQYF.

As regards this clonotype: This clone may be a read error of a much larger clone one base away. The chain couples TRBV5-1 to TRBJ2-6; D uncertain. Germline V lookup: CDR1 SGHRS, CDR2 YFSETQ. The CDR3 extends over 15 amino acids. CDR3 amino acids: CASTLKVSGANVLTF. The DNA for the CDR3 is TGCGCCAGCACCTTGAAGGTCTCTGGGGCCAACGTCCTGACTTTC.

This chain uses TRBV7-6 with TRBJ2-5; maybe TRBD2 (7 bases). CDR1 and CDR2 (germline): SGHVS, FNYEAQ. V was cut by 4 bases and J by 1 base, with 19 bases left in between. This CDR3 has 17 residues. The CDR3 DNA reads TGTGCCAGCAGCTCGCCCAGGGGAGGGGAGATCCAAGAGACCCAGTACTTC. Amino acid sequence: CASSSPRGGEIQETQYF.

This clonotype was found many times. This sequence joins TRBV12-3 or TRBV12-4 and TRBJ2-3; tentatively, D is TRBD2 (6 bases). The V and J ends lost 10 bases and 1 base respectively, with 12 bases between them. The CDR3 sequence is 13 residues long. CDR3 in amino acids: CATRGGGTDTQYF. The DNA for the CDR3 is TGTGCCACCCGAGGAGGGGGCACAGATACGCAGTATTTT.

This clonotype has ten or more counts. The chain is built from TRBV7-9 and TRBJ2-4; perhaps TRBD2 as D (5 bases). This CDR3 has 16 residues. Trimming pared 1 base from V and 2 bases from J, leaving 12 bases between. Germline CDR1 reads SEHNR; CDR2 reads FQNEAQ (reference sequence). CDR3 DNA sequence: TGTGCCAGCAGCTTAGGAGGGTTTGGGACCAAAAACATTCAGTACTTC. Translation: CASSLGGFGTKNIQYF.

V gene TRBV7-9 combines with J gene TRBJ2-5; the D gene is possibly TRBD2 (5 bases). CDR1 is SEHNR and CDR2 is FQNEAQ in the germline V gene (reference sequence). V lost 2 bases, J lost 2 bases, and 9 bases lay in between. This CDR3 comprises 14 residues. The CDR3 reads CASSLSREQETQYF. CDR3 nucleotides: TGTGCCAGCAGCTTATCTAGGGAGCAAGAGACCCAGTACTTC.

At least ten counts were recorded for this clonotype. The chain has TRBV20-1 and TRBJ2-7; 8 nucleotides match TRBD1. J lost 0 bases, V lost 5 bases, and 9 bases had no gene match. The CDR3 is 15 residues long. CDR1 is DFQATT, CDR2 SNEGSKA, per germline (reference sequence). The CDR3 DNA reads TGCAGTGCTCCGAAAGACAGGGGTGGCTCCTACGAGCAGTACTTC. It is translated as CSAPKDRGGSYEQYF.

Ten or more counts support this clonotype. This sequence joins TRBV10-3 and TRBJ1-2, with a weak D call TRBD1 (5 bases). The CDR3 spans 15 residues. Per germline, CDR1 ENHRY and CDR2 SYGVKD. Trimming took off 3 bases at V and 4 bases at J, with 15 bases between the two ends. The CDR3 DNA sequence: TGTGCCATCAGTGAAGGACACGGGAGACTCTATGGCTACACCTTC. Its protein product is CAISEGHGRLYGYTF.

This clonotype was detected ten times or more. This sequence joins TRBV28 and TRBJ1-4; D uncertain. CDR3 size: 13 residues. Germline V gene data show CDR1 as MDHEN and CDR2 as SYDVKM. V was pared by 3 bases and J by 3 bases, with 5 bases between. CDR3 sequence reads: CASSFGPNEKLFF. The CDR3 DNA reads TGTGCCAGCAGTTTTGGACCTAATGAAAAACTGTTTTTT.

This clonotype was picked up a small number of times. The rearrangement joins TRBV7-6 to TRBJ1-5; D may be TRBD1 (5 bases). CDR1 SGHVS and CDR2 FNYEAQ come from the germline V gene. The CDR3 runs 15 residues. V lost 5 bases and J 5 bases, leaving 16 bases between the germline ends. CDR3 loop: CASSQTTGLHQPQHF. The CDR3 DNA is TGTGCCAGCAGCCAGACGACGGGGCTACATCAGCCCCAGCATTTT.

This clonotype was seen many times. This chain joins TRBV3-1 and TRBJ2-7; 9 bases agree with TRBD1. Germline V gene sequence: CDR1 LGHDT, CDR2 YNNKEL (reference sequence). Trimming at V came to 0 bases and at J to 6 bases, leaving 12 bases not matched to a gene. CDR3 size: 17 residues. CDR3 region: CASSQDVGDRVSGEQYF. The CDR3, as DNA: TGTGCCAGCAGCCAAGATGTGGGGGACAGGGTTTCTGGCGAGCAGTACTTC.

This clonotype was seen at least ten times. The chain links TRBV7-2 to TRBJ2-5; D uncertain. CDR3 length: 16 amino acids. Germline lookup yields CDR1 SGHTA and CDR2 FQGNSA. The germline V and J ends were trimmed by 0 bases and 5 bases, with 16 bases remaining between them. The CDR3 is CASSLADLAEYETQYF. The DNA of the CDR3 is TGTGCCAGCAGCTTAGCGGATTTAGCAGAATACGAGACCCAGTACTTC.

This clonotype showed up many times. At one end, the junction sequence differs from germline, possibly due to a read error. The V and J genes are TRBV20-1 and TRBJ2-3; D is unresolved. The CDR3 is made up of 11 amino acids. CDR1 DFQATT and CDR2 SNEGSKA come from the germline V gene (reference sequence). The CDR3 nucleotides are TGCAGTGCTAGAGATCTCGGTAGAGAAATCTTT. As protein: CSARDLGREIF.

In its sample, this clonotype is medium-sized. This chain uses TRBV9 with TRBJ2-1; no clear D gene. Trimming took 7 bases from V and 10 from J, leaving 9 bases between them. The CDR3 sequence is 10 residues long. CDR1 is SGDLS and CDR2 is YYNGEE in the germline V gene. CDR3 sequence: CASGNREQFF. CDR3 DNA: TGTGCCAGCGGGAATAGGGAGCAGTTCTTC.